A single sample is the source of the 25 T cell receptor beta chains below, sequenced in a study of T cells in Graves' hyperthyroidism and ophthalmopathy (dated by TCRdb to the late 2010s). Libraries were made using multiplex PCR. The sequencer listed for this sample is Illumina HiSeq 2000. The TCR beta CDR3 regions were amplified from RNA transcripts. For the first round of RT-PCR on the TCR CDR3, the HTBI primer set was used together with the Qiagen OneStep RT-PCR kit. The raw public data were reprocessed by TCRdb itself: fastp quality trimming at Q25, MiXCR clonotype calling, in-frame beta chains only. Records with the same CDR3 protein are collapsed into one entry carrying the most frequent genes and DNA. Within this sample are 650,000 to 800,000 distinct CDR3 sequences, with less than 45% of them counted one time only. Of the sample, more than 7% is held by the ten largest clones. The specimen sequenced was peripheral blood or thyroid tissue (not recorded which). The receptors were gathered from an adult man with Graves' disease, either hyperthyroidism or ophthalmopathy (not recorded which).

This clonotype was seen many times. The chain couples TRBV7-8 to TRBJ1-5; D remains ambiguous. The CDR3 is 16 residues long. Germline CDR1 is SGHVS and CDR2 is FQNEAQ. Between the trimmed V and J ends, which lost 0 bases and 6 bases, there was a span of 15 bases. CDR3 protein: CASSLALSGISQPQHF. CDR3 coding DNA: TGTGCCAGCAGCTTAGCGCTCTCCGGGATCAGTCAGCCCCAGCATTTT.

This clonotype was seen repeatedly, ten times or more. The rearrangement uses TRBV24-1 and TRBJ1-5, with D possibly TRBD1 on 5 matching bases. Trimming removed 4 bases from V and 3 bases from J, with 9 bases in between. The CDR3 length is 14 residues. Germline assignment: CDR1 KGHDR and CDR2 SFDVKD. CDR3 nucleotides: TGTGCCACCAGTGAGGGGCCAGCCAATCAGCCCCAGCATTTT. Translated: CATSEGPANQPQHF.

J is TRBJ1-6 and V is TRBV29-1; D remains ambiguous. The germline gives CDR1 SQVTM, CDR2 ANQGSEA. The V gene lost 7 bases and the J gene lost 5 bases, with 0 bases spanning the gap. The CDR3 covers 9 residues. CDR3 sequence: CSDNSPLHF. Here the CDR3 DNA reads TGCAGCGATAATTCACCCCTCCACTTT.

The rearrangement uses TRBV12-3 or TRBV12-4 and TRBJ1-2; D gene ambiguous. V lost 3 bases and J 4 bases, leaving 12 bases between the germline ends. CDR3 length: 14 amino acids. The CDR3: CASSFINDPYGYTF. DNA of the CDR3: TGTGCCAGCAGTTTTATCAATGACCCCTATGGCTACACCTTC.

The gene calls are TRBV12-3 or TRBV12-4 and TRBJ1-5; no clear D gene. With 5 bases removed from V and 3 bases from J, the gap between germline ends came to 11 bases. CDR3 length equals 14 residues. CDR3 nucleotides: TGTGCCAGCAGTCGGGTGGGTTACAATCAGCCCCAGCATTTT. It encodes CASSRVGYNQPQHF.

The genes are TRBV15 and TRBJ1-1; the D is unclear. The CDR3 loop spans 13 amino acids. Trimming shortened V by 0 bases and J by 5 bases, and 7 bases separated the two germline ends. Germline V gives CDR1 LNHNV, CDR2 YYDKDF (reference sequence). The CDR3 bases are TGTGCCACCAGCAGAGAGAGAGTGACTGAAGCTTTCTTT. Translating it yields CATSRERVTEAFF.

To note about this clonotype: A read error may be the cause here, since a much bigger clone is one base away. V and J are TRBV6-5 and TRBJ1-1; D unclear. The CDR3 length is 13 residues. CDR1 is MNHEY, CDR2 SVGAGI, per germline. Trimming took off 2 bases at V and 5 bases at J, with 9 bases between the two ends. The CDR3 here is CASSYTAGTEAFF. CDR3 nucleotides: TGTGCCAGCAGTTACACGGCGGGAACTGAAGCTTTCTTT.

This clonotype appeared a single time. V usage is TRBV16 and J usage is TRBJ2-6; D unresolved. V lost 3 bases and J 4 bases, leaving 10 bases between the germline ends. This CDR3 contains 15 residues. The germline CDR1 and CDR2 sequences are KGHSY and FQNENV. The CDR3 coding sequence is TGTGCCAGCAGCCAGTCCGGGTCCGGGGCCAACGTCCTGACTTTC. It codes for CASSQSGSGANVLTF.

The chain recombines TRBV20-1 with TRBJ1-6; TRBD1 matches 10 bases. J gave up 8 bases and V 6 bases, and 7 bases lay outside the gene matches. The germline V gene has CDR1 DFQATT and CDR2 SNEGSKA (reference sequence). The CDR3 has 14 residues. The CDR3 region is CSANRGQGYSPLHF. The CDR3 DNA sequence: TGCAGTGCAAACAGGGGACAGGGGTATTCACCCCTCCACTTT.

This clonotype showed up many times. This chain uses TRBV4-1 with TRBJ1-5, with no clear D. The CDR3 covers 15 residues. Trimming left V 2 bases short and J 0 bases short, with 8 bases between. Germline V gene sequence: CDR1 MGHRA, CDR2 YSYEKL. The CDR3 loop is CASSQYPDSNQPQHF. CDR3 DNA sequence: TGCGCCAGCAGCCAATACCCTGATAGCAATCAGCCCCAGCATTTT.

This chain joins TRBV20-1 and TRBJ1-4, with a tentative D call TRBD1 (5 bases). The CDR3 has 12 amino acids. Trimming took 0 bases from V and 7 from J, leaving 6 bases between them. CDR1 and CDR2 from the germline V gene are DFQATT and SNEGSKA (reference sequence). The CDR3 region is CSAREQGEKLFF. The CDR3 bases are TGCAGTGCTAGAGAGCAGGGTGAAAAACTGTTTTTT.

This rearrangement joins TRBV7-2 to TRBJ2-6, with D tentatively TRBD1 (6 bases). V was shortened by 2 bases and J by 0 bases, with 17 bases between the two germline ends. CDR1 is SGHTA and CDR2 is FQGNSA in the germline V gene. The CDR3 has 19 amino acids. As DNA, the CDR3 is TGTGCCAGCAGCTTACTCGCGTTAGGGGACACCTCTGGGGCCAACGTCCTGACTTTC. Translating gives CASSLLALGDTSGANVLTF. Complete variable domain (other parts from reference TRBV7-2 and TRBJ2-6): GAGVSQSPSNKVTEKGKDVELRCDPISGHTALYWYRQSLGQGLEFLIYFQGNSAPDKSGLPSDRFSAERTGGSVSTLTIQRTQQEDSAVYLCASSLLALGDTSGANVLTFGAGSRLTVL.

V and J are TRBV15 and TRBJ1-3; 8 bases fit TRBD1. CDR3 length: 16 amino acids. V gave up 3 bases and J gave up 4 bases; unmatched junction bases: 8. In germline, CDR1 is LNHNV, CDR2 YYDKDF (reference sequence). The CDR3: CATSRGRQGQGNTIYF. The CDR3 region has the DNA TGTGCCACCAGCAGGGGTCGACAGGGGCAAGGAAACACCATATATTTT.

This clonotype appeared a few times. The chain couples TRBV6-4 to TRBJ1-3; 8 bases agree with TRBD1. The CDR3 spans 16 residues. CDR1 and CDR2 from the germline V gene are MRHNA and SNTAGT. J was trimmed by 0 bases and V by 5 bases; bases with no gene match: 6. CDR3 in amino acids: CASSFAGGGSGNTIYF. In nucleotides, the CDR3 is TGTGCCAGCAGTTTCGCAGGGGGCGGCTCTGGAAACACCATATATTTT.

This clonotype was seen more than once but under ten times. This rearrangement joins TRBV19 to TRBJ2-7, with D hard to call. V gave up 7 bases and J gave up 3 bases, with 16 bases separating them. The CDR3 is 14 residues long. Germline V lookup: CDR1 LNHDA, CDR2 SQIVND (reference sequence). The CDR3 DNA sequence: TGTGCCAGTACCCCCTTTCCGGCTCACTACGAGCAGTACTTC. It yields the protein CASTPFPAHYEQYF. The complete variable domain, with remaining parts taken from reference TRBV19 and TRBJ2-7, reads DGGITQSPKYLFRKEGQNVTLSCEQNLNHDAMYWYRQDPGQGLRLIYYSQIVNDFQKGDIAEGYSVSREKKESFPLTVTSAQKNPTAFYLCASTPFPAHYEQYFGPGTRLTVT.

Concerning this clonotype itself: This sequence may be a read error, since a much larger clone differs from it by one base. The gene calls are TRBV15 and TRBJ2-5; D is ambiguous. The CDR3 extends over 13 amino acids. Germline values: CDR1 LNHNV, CDR2 YYDKDF (reference sequence). The CDR3: CATSRGLQGTQYF. The CDR3 coding sequence is TGTGCCACCAGCAGAGGATTGCAAGGGACCCAGTACTTC.

This clonotype was seen only once. The DNA for the CDR3 is TGCAGCAGTGAATGGACAGGGGACTATGGCTACACCTTC. Translating it yields CSSEWTGDYGYTF. The chain couples TRBV29-1 to TRBJ1-2; 9 nucleotides match TRBD1. Looked up from germline, CDR1 is SQVTM and CDR2 is ANQGSEA. V lost 8 bases, J lost 3 bases, and 7 bases stayed unmatched. This CDR3 contains 13 residues.

V gene TRBV14 combines with J gene TRBJ1-1; the D is unclear. CDR3 size: 13 residues. Per the germline V gene, CDR1 is SGHDN and CDR2 is FVKESK. V shed 5 bases and J shed 4 bases, with 11 bases lying between them. This CDR3 reads CASSSSMTTEAFF. CDR3 bases: TGTGCCAGCAGCTCTTCAATGACCACTGAAGCTTTCTTT. Full variable domain (outside the CDR3, taken from reference TRBV14 and TRBJ1-1): EAGVTQFPSHSVIEKGQTVTLRCDPISGHDNLYWYRRVMGKEIKFLLHFVKESKQDESGMPNNRFLAERTGGTYSTLKVQPAELEDSGVYFCASSSSMTTEAFFGQGTRLTVV.

A word on this clonotype: A much larger clonotype is one base distant, so this may be a read error. The chain carries TRBV29-1 and TRBJ2-7; 8 positions match TRBD2. The ends lost 3 bases at V and 5 bases at J; junction bases unmatched: 9. Germline loops: CDR1 SQVTM, CDR2 ANQGSEA. The CDR3 runs to 14 residues. This chain's CDR3 is CSVEGKKRENEQYF. CDR3 nucleotides: TGCAGCGTTGAGGGCAAAAAGCGGGAGAACGAGCAGTACTTC.

In its sample, this clonotype was seen a few times. This rearrangement joins TRBV6-5 to TRBJ2-7; 7 bases map to TRBD1. Per the germline V gene, CDR1 is MNHEY and CDR2 is SVGAGI. The CDR3 spans 16 residues. After removal of 6 bases from V and 2 bases from J, the junction contained 13 bases not matched to a gene. CDR3 nucleotides: TGTGCCAGCAGCCCCTCCCCCGGGACAGACACCTACGAGCAGTACTTC. The encoded protein is CASSPSPGTDTYEQYF.

This clonotype has at least ten counts. The gene calls are TRBV24-1 and TRBJ1-2; the match to TRBD1 covers 10 bases. After removal of 9 bases from V and 6 bases from J, the junction contained 0 bases not matched to a gene. The CDR3 has 11 residues. Germline assignment: CDR1 KGHDR and CDR2 SFDVKD. CDR3 DNA: TGTGCCACCGGACAGGGGGATGGCTACACCTTC. Protein: CATGQGDGYTF.

This chain connects TRBV11-2 to TRBJ1-2; tentatively, D is TRBD1 (5 bases). V gave up 5 bases and J gave up 6 bases, with 19 bases separating them. This CDR3 comprises 15 residues. Germline lookup yields CDR1 SGHAT and CDR2 FQNNGV. This CDR3 is CASSQERGVVDGYTF. The CDR3 bases are TGTGCCAGCAGCCAAGAGAGAGGGGTAGTTGATGGCTACACCTTC. Full variable domain (missing parts from reference TRBV11-2 and TRBJ1-2): EAGVAQSPRYKIIEKRQSVAFWCNPISGHATLYWYQQILGQGPKLLIQFQNNGVVDDSQLPKDRFSAERLKGVDSTLKIQPAKLEDSAVYLCASSQERGVVDGYTFGSGTRLTVV.

This clonotype came up a few times. A read error may explain this, as a much larger clone is one base away. The chain is built from TRBV2 and TRBJ1-4, with TRBD1 identical over 8 bases. Germline V gives CDR1 SNHLY, CDR2 FYNNEI. The CDR3 spans 16 residues. Trimming cost V 3 bases and J 5 bases; bases outside gene matches: 8. The CDR3 region has the DNA TGTGCCAGCAGTGACCCCTCGACAGGGGCGAATGAAAAACTGTTTTTT. Its translation is CASSDPSTGANEKLFF.

As concerns this clonotype: A much bigger clone sits one base away, suggesting this may be a read error. The chain uses TRBV20-1 and TRBJ1-1; D unclear. Germline values: CDR1 DFQATT, CDR2 SNEGSKA (reference sequence). The CDR3 sequence is 13 residues long. V lost 6 bases to trimming and J lost 2 bases, with 13 bases between them. The CDR3 DNA reads TGCAGTGCCGTTAACGCTCCCAACACTGAAGCTTTCTTT. Translated: CSAVNAPNTEAFF.

This clonotype occurred a few times. The chain links TRBV7-9 to TRBJ1-1, with TRBD1 as a possible D gene (5 bases). In germline, CDR1 is SEHNR, CDR2 FQNEAQ (reference sequence). The V and J ends lost 6 bases and 0 bases respectively, with 11 bases between them. CDR3 length equals 14 residues. The CDR3: CASRQVRLNTEAFF. For the CDR3, the DNA is TGTGCCAGCAGACAGGTCCGATTGAACACTGAAGCTTTCTTT.